This TCR beta chain was observed in a study of response to subunit inactivated influenza vaccine. Germline V gives CDR1 MNHEY, CDR2 SVGEGT. V trimming: 2 bases; J trimming: 5 bases; junction bases outside the gene matches: 21. The length of the CDR3 is 20 residues. TCRdb re-called the RT-PCR reads through MiXCR, storing one row per CDR3 protein. The sample carries 650,000 to 700,000 distinct CDR3 sequences, about a sixth recorded once. The chain joins TRBV6-2 or TRBV6-3 to TRBJ2-1; TRBD2 matches at 7 bases. This clonotype was obtained from a man aged 50 to 60 who received an inactivated influenza vaccine. The specimen comprised PBMCs from blood, sampled 11 to 12 days after vaccination. The CDR3 protein is CASSYRGPSRSGAKNNEQFF. As DNA, the CDR3 is TGTGCCAGCAGTTACAGGGGTCCTAGCCGGAGCGGGGCGAAAAACAATGAGCAGTTCTTC.